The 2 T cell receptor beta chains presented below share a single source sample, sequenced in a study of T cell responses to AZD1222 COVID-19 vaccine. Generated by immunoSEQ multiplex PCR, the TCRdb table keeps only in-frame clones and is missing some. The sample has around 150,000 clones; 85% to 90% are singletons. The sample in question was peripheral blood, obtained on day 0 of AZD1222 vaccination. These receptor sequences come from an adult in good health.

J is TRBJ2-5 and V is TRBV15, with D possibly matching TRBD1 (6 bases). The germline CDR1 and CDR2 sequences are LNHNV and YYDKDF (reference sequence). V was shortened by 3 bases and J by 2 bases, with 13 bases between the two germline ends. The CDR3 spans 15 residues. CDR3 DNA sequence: TGTGCCACCAGCAGCTCCGGGACAAGACAAGAGACCCAGTACTTC. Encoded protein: CATSSSGTRQETQYF.

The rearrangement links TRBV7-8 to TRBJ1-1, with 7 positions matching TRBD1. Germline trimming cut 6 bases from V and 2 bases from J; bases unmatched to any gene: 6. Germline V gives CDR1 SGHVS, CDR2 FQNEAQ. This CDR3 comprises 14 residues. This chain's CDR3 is CASRSGGSNTEAFF. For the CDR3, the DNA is TGTGCCAGCAGGTCAGGGGGTAGTAACACTGAAGCTTTCTTT.